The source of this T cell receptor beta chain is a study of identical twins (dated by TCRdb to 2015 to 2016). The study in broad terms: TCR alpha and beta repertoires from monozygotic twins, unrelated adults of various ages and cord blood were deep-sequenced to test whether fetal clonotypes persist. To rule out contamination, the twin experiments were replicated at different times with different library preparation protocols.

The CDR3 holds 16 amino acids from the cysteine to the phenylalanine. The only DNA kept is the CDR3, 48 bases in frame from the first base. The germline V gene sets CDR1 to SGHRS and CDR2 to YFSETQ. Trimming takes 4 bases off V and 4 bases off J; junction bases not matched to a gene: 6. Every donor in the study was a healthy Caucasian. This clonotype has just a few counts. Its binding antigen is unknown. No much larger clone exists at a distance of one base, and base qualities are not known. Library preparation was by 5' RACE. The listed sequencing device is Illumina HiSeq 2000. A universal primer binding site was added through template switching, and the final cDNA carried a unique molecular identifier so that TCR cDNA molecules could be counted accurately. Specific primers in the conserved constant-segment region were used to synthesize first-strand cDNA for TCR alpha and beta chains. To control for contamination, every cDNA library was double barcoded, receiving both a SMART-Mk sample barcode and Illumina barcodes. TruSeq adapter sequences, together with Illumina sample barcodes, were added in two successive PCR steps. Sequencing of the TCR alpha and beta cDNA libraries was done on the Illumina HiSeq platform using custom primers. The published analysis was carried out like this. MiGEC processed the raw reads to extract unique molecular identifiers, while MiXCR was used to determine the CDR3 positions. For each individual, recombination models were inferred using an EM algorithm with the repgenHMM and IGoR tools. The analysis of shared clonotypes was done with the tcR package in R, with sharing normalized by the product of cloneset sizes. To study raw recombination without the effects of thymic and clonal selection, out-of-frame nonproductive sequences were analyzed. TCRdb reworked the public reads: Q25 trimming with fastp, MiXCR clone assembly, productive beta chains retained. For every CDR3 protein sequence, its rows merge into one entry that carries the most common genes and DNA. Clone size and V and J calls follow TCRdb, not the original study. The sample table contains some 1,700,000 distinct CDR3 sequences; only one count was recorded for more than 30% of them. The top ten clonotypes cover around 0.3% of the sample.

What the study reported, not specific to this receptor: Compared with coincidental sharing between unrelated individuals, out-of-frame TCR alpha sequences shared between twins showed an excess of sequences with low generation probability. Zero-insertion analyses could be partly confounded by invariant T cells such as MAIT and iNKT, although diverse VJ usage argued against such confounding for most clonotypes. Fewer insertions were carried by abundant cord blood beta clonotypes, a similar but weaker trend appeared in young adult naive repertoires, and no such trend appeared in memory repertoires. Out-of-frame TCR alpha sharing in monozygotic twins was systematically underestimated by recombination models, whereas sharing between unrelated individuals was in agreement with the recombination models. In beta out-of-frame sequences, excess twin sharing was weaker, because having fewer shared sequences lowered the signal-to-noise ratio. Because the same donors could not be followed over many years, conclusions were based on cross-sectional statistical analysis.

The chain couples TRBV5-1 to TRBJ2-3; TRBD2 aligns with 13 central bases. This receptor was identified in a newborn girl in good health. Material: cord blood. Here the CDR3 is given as CASSAGLAGLADTQYF. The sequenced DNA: TGCGCCAGCAGCGCGGGACTAGCGGGGCTCGCAGATACGCAGTATTTT. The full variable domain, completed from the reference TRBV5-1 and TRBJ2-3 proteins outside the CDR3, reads KAGVTQTPRYLIKTRGQQVTLSCSPISGHRSVSWYQQTPGQGLQFLFEYFSETQRNKGNFPGRFSGRQFSNSRSEMNVSTLELGDSALYLCASSAGLAGLADTQYFGPGTRLTVL.